The 27 T cell receptor beta chains presented below share a single source sample, sequenced in a study of CD8 T cells in ankylosing spondylitis. MiXCR, run by TCRdb on the 5' RACE reads, gives a single entry per CDR3 protein. The sample lists 200,000 to 300,000 distinct CDR3 sequences; over 9.5% were seen once. The sequencing input was blood, either unsorted or a sorted T cell fraction (not recorded which). The receptors were sampled from a male donor with ankylosing spondylitis or in good health (not recorded which).

This clonotype was seen more than once but under ten times. The chain couples TRBV5-1 to TRBJ2-3, with 11 positions matching TRBD2. The CDR3 has 15 amino acids. The V gene's germline CDR1 is SGHRS and CDR2 YFSETQ. V lost 4 bases to trimming and J lost 5 bases; unmatched junction nucleotides: 6. This chain's CDR3 is CASSLTSGGVDTQYF. The CDR3 nucleotides are TGCGCCAGCAGCCTTACTAGCGGGGGAGTAGATACGCAGTATTTT.

This clonotype was found a few times. The CDR3: CAGYDRENTGELFF. The CDR3 DNA reads as TGTGCCGGATACGACAGGGAGAACACCGGGGAGCTGTTTTTT. This chain links TRBV6-1 with TRBJ2-2, with 7 positions matching TRBD1. The CDR3 extends over 14 amino acids. CDR1 and CDR2 (germline): MNHNS, SASEGT. V shed 11 bases and J 1 base; nucleotides not matched to a gene: 7.

The chain joins TRBV15 to TRBJ2-1, with D possibly being TRBD1 or TRBD2 (5 bases each). Germline V gene data show CDR1 as LNHNV and CDR2 as YYDKDF (reference sequence). V was cut by 1 base and J by 2 bases, with 9 bases left in between. This CDR3 comprises 15 residues. CDR3 bases: TGTGCCACCAGCAGAGCCCGGGGCCCCTACAATGAGCAGTTCTTC. Protein sequence: CATSRARGPYNEQFF.

In this sample, this clonotype turned up many times. This sequence joins TRBV5-1 and TRBJ2-7, with 14 bases that match TRBD2. CDR3 length equals 15 residues. The trim removed 4 bases at V and 2 bases at J, leaving 2 bases unmatched. Germline assignment: CDR1 SGHRS and CDR2 YFSETQ. The chain's CDR3 is CASSQTSGRAYEQYF. The CDR3, as DNA: TGCGCCAGCAGCCAGACTAGCGGGAGGGCCTACGAGCAGTACTTC.

In this sample, this clonotype turned up many times. The rearrangement joins TRBV20-1 to TRBJ2-2; the match to TRBD2 covers 8 bases. CDR1 is DFQATT and CDR2 is SNEGSKA in the germline V gene (reference sequence). The CDR3 is 15 amino acids. Trimming at V came to 3 bases and at J to 5 bases, leaving 8 bases not matched to a gene. The CDR3 nucleotides read TGCAGTGCTAGGGGGGCGGGGGGCTTTACCGGGGAGCTGTTTTTT. Amino acids: CSARGAGGFTGELFF.

This clonotype came up many times. V is TRBV27 and J is TRBJ2-1; no clear D. The CDR3 spans 18 residues. V was trimmed by 5 bases and J by 5 bases, leaving 25 bases between them. Germline loops: CDR1 MNHEY, CDR2 SMNVEV (reference sequence). CDR3 amino acids: CASSRREDGILLDNEQFF. The CDR3 DNA reads TGTGCCAGCAGTAGGCGAGAAGATGGGATCCTTCTTGACAATGAGCAGTTCTTC.

This clonotype was observed many times. The V call is TRBV20-1, the J call TRBJ2-1; D may match TRBD1 or TRBD2 (7 bases each). Germline CDR1 and CDR2: DFQATT and SNEGSKA (reference sequence). The CDR3 has 8 residues. The CDR3 DNA sequence: TGCAGCCCAGGGGGGGGGTTCTTC. This codes for CSPGGGFF.

This clonotype was recorded many times. V is TRBV12-3 or TRBV12-4 and J is TRBJ2-7, with D perhaps matching TRBD1 or TRBD2 (5 bases each). This CDR3 has 13 residues. Deletions cut 7 bases from V and 3 bases from J, with 13 bases between. The CDR3 here is CASTRDGIYEQYF. CDR3 bases: TGTGCCAGCACCAGGGACGGGATCTACGAGCAGTACTTC.

This clonotype was observed once. One end of the junction varies from germline; a read error may be responsible. The J gene is TRBJ2-3, the V gene TRBV19, with TRBD1 matching 11 bases. CDR1 is LNHDA, CDR2 SQIVND, per germline (reference sequence). The CDR3 consists of 14 residues. DNA of the CDR3: TGTACCAGTAGTATGGGACAGGGGGCAGATACGCAGTATTTT. As protein: CTSSMGQGADTQYF.

V usage is TRBV20-1 and J usage is TRBJ2-3; 15 bases match TRBD2. Per the germline V gene, CDR1 is DFQATT and CDR2 is SNEGSKA (reference sequence). Trimming cost V 6 bases and J 5 bases; bases outside gene matches: 12. This CDR3 comprises 17 residues. CDR3 bases: TGCAGTGCACAATCGGGACTAGCGGGAGGTCTTGGAGATACGCAGTATTTT. Translated, it gives CSAQSGLAGGLGDTQYF.

This clonotype was observed at least ten times. A much larger clonotype is one base distant, so this may be a read error. DNA for the CDR3: TGTGCCAGCAGTTCGGACGTCTACGAGCAGTACTTC. The encoded protein is CASSSDVYEQYF. This rearrangement joins TRBV6-5 to TRBJ2-7; no clear D gene. V dropped 4 bases and J dropped 3 bases, with 7 bases sitting between them. The CDR3 is 12 amino acids. Germline V gene data show CDR1 as MNHEY and CDR2 as SVGAGI.

This clonotype has just a few counts. The V gene is TRBV29-1, the J gene TRBJ2-1; 8 bases align to TRBD1. The CDR3 has 15 amino acids. Germline values: CDR1 SQVTM, CDR2 ANQGSEA. Unmatched junction bases numbered 11, after V lost 2 bases and J lost 8 bases. CDR3: CSVESPRDRLDEQFF. As DNA, the CDR3 is TGCAGCGTTGAATCGCCCCGGGACAGGCTCGATGAGCAGTTCTTC.

This clonotype was observed at least ten times. The chain couples TRBV7-2 to TRBJ2-3, with no clear D. The germline V gene encodes CDR1 SGHTA and CDR2 FQGNSA. Trimming removed 1 base at V and 6 bases at J, with 11 bases between. This CDR3 contains 14 residues. CDR3 in DNA: TGTGCCAGCAGCTTAGGGCTAGGAATCGATACGCAGTATTTT. Its protein product is CASSLGLGIDTQYF.

This clonotype was picked up many times. This chain connects TRBV4-1 to TRBJ2-7; the match to TRBD1 covers 7 bases. The V and J ends lost 5 bases and 0 bases, in that order; junction bases with no gene match: 4. The CDR3 contains 14 residues. In germline, CDR1 is MGHRA, CDR2 YSYEKL. The CDR3 nucleotides read TGCGCCAGCAGCGCCGGGACAGACTCCTACGAGCAGTACTTC. The encoded protein is CASSAGTDSYEQYF.

This clonotype was seen a few times. The V gene is TRBV7-8, the J gene TRBJ2-2; TRBD1 matches at 9 bases. Germline V gene sequence: CDR1 SGHVS, CDR2 FQNEAQ. With 4 bases clipped from V and 6 bases from J, the junction kept 9 bases outside the gene matches. This CDR3 is 16 amino acids long. The CDR3 reads CASSSTGQGVSGELFF. The CDR3 DNA is TGTGCCAGCAGCTCGACGGGACAGGGAGTCTCCGGGGAGCTGTTTTTT.

This rearrangement joins TRBV10-3 to TRBJ2-2; either TRBD1 or TRBD2 may supply D (5 bases each). V was clipped by 6 bases and J by 0 bases, with 8 bases between them. Germline CDR1 and CDR2: ENHRY and SYGVKD. The CDR3 extends over 14 amino acids. CDR3 nucleotides: TGTGCCATCAGAGGGACGGCGAACACCGGGGAGCTGTTTTTT. Amino acids: CAIRGTANTGELFF.

This clonotype was counted at least ten times. The J gene is TRBJ2-3, the V gene TRBV20-1; D uncertain. The germline V and J ends were trimmed by 3 bases and 2 bases, with 6 bases remaining between them. CDR1 and CDR2 from the germline V gene are DFQATT and SNEGSKA (reference sequence). The CDR3 runs to 12 residues. The CDR3 DNA follows: TGCAGTGCTAGGGGTTTCACAGATACGCAGTATTTT. It yields the protein CSARGFTDTQYF.

This clonotype was detected ten times or more. V usage is TRBV20-1 and J usage is TRBJ1-2, with 9 bases identical to TRBD1. The V gene end was trimmed by 5 bases and the J gene end by 5 bases; junction bases not matched to a gene: 6. The CDR3 has 13 residues. Germline V gene data show CDR1 as DFQATT and CDR2 as SNEGSKA (reference sequence). CDR3 sequence: CSARPDRGYGYTF. CDR3 DNA sequence: TGCAGTGCTCGCCCCGACAGGGGGTATGGCTACACCTTC.

This clonotype was recorded many times. The CDR3 sequence: CASSEYREGTNEKLFF. The CDR3 DNA reads TGTGCCAGCAGTGAATATCGAGAAGGGACTAATGAAAAACTGTTTTTT. The chain couples TRBV25-1 to TRBJ1-4; D remains unclear. V was pared by 0 bases and J by 2 bases, with 10 bases between. CDR3 size: 16 residues. The germline gives CDR1 MGHDK, CDR2 SYGVNS.

Many counts were recorded for this clonotype. The chain employs TRBV29-1 and TRBJ2-1; TRBD2 matches 9 bases. CDR3 size: 14 residues. V was pared by 7 bases and J by 4 bases, with 8 bases of the junction left unmatched. CDR1 is SQVTM and CDR2 is ANQGSEA in the germline V gene. CDR3 DNA: TGCAGCGCCGCTCTGACTAGCGGTTACAATGAGCAGTTCTTC. Amino acids: CSAALTSGYNEQFF.

This clonotype was counted ten times or more. The chain employs TRBV7-2 and TRBJ2-5; D is ambiguous. The germline gives CDR1 SGHTA, CDR2 FQGNSA. This CDR3 has 15 residues. Trimming shortened V by 1 base and J by 4 bases, and 13 bases separated the two germline ends. This CDR3 is CASSLDGGFGETQYF. The DNA for the CDR3 is TGTGCCAGCAGCTTAGATGGTGGGTTTGGAGAGACCCAGTACTTC.

This clonotype occurred once. The rearrangement uses TRBV7-9 and TRBJ2-7, with 9 bases fitting TRBD1. Unmatched junction bases numbered 3, after V lost 2 bases and J lost 4 bases. Germline CDR1 is SEHNR and CDR2 is FQNEAQ (reference sequence). This CDR3 has 14 amino acids. The CDR3 DNA reads TGTGCCAGCAGCTTACCGGGACAGGGTTACGAGCAGTACTTC. Translated: CASSLPGQGYEQYF.

This clonotype was counted ten times or more. This chain links TRBV7-8 with TRBJ1-2; the D is unclear. V was pared by 0 bases and J by 1 base, with 9 bases between. CDR1 and CDR2 from the germline V gene are SGHVS and FQNEAQ. The CDR3 runs 15 residues. CDR3 nucleotide sequence: TGTGCCAGCAGCTTAGCGGAGTACCATAACTATGGCTACACCTTC. The encoded protein is CASSLAEYHNYGYTF.

This clonotype has at least ten counts. The J gene is TRBJ2-7, the V gene TRBV7-2, with TRBD1 as a possible D gene (6 bases). The CDR3 covers 14 residues. Germline loops: CDR1 SGHTA, CDR2 FQGNSA. Trimming shortened V by 6 bases and J by 5 bases, and 17 bases separated the two germline ends. The CDR3 loop reads CASRPADRLDEQYF. The CDR3 DNA reads as TGTGCCAGCAGACCCGCTGACAGGCTTGACGAGCAGTACTTC. Full variable domain (remainder filled in from reference TRBV7-2 and TRBJ2-7): GAGVSQSPSNKVTEKGKDVELRCDPISGHTALYWYRQSLGQGLEFLIYFQGNSAPDKSGLPSDRFSAERTGGSVSTLTIQRTQQEDSAVYLCASRPADRLDEQYFGPGTRLTVT.

This clonotype has a handful of counts. This chain joins TRBV5-1 and TRBJ2-1; D is perhaps TRBD1 or TRBD2 (5 bases each). V was pared by 4 bases and J by 10 bases, with 15 bases between. The CDR3 runs to 13 residues. Germline V CDR1 and CDR2: SGHRS, YFSETQ. DNA for the CDR3: TGCGCCAGCAGCCCCGCCCCGGGACGCGAGCAGTTCTTC. Translating it yields CASSPAPGREQFF.

The chain is built from TRBV12-3 or TRBV12-4 and TRBJ2-7, with D possibly TRBD1 on 6 matching bases. The CDR3 runs to 14 residues. Trimming took 3 bases from V and 4 from J, leaving 13 bases between them. The DNA of the CDR3 is TGTGCCAGCAGTTTTGGGACGAGGGGGTACGAGCAGTACTTC. Its protein is CASSFGTRGYEQYF.

The table lists this clonotype with many counts. The chain uses TRBV7-2 and TRBJ2-5; 16 bases are a match to TRBD2. CDR3 length: 16 amino acids. The V gene's germline CDR1 is SGHTA and CDR2 FQGNSA. V was clipped by 4 bases and J by 7 bases; unmatched bases: 6. The CDR3 coding sequence is TGTGCCAGCAGCTCTTCGGGGACTAGCGGGGGGGGGACCCAGTACTTC. As protein: CASSSSGTSGGGTQYF. The entire variable domain, with the rest obtained from reference TRBV7-2 and TRBJ2-5, is as follows: GAGVSQSPSNKVTEKGKDVELRCDPISGHTALYWYRQSLGQGLEFLIYFQGNSAPDKSGLPSDRFSAERTGGSVSTLTIQRTQQEDSAVYLCASSSSGTSGGGTQYFGPGTRLLVL.